Reported below is one TCR beta chain. What it binds is unknown. This sample was included in a study of response to subunit inactivated influenza vaccine. General study results and limits: Few additional T cells are recruited per seasonal influenza vaccination, authors suggested.

Germline loops: CDR1 MNHEY, CDR2 SVGAGI. The V and J ends lost 2 bases and 7 bases respectively, with 14 bases between them. This CDR3 comprises 14 residues. From the RT-PCR reads, TCRdb called clonotypes with MiXCR, one entry per CDR3 protein. The sample consists of fewer than 800,000 distinct CDR3 sequences, 15% to 17% of them appearing once. This clonotype was sampled from a man between 50 and 59 years old who received an inactivated influenza vaccine. V is TRBV6-5 and J is TRBJ1-2; D unclear. The sample was PBMCs from blood, taken roughly 12 days after vaccination. CDR3 protein: CASSYTRWAVGYTF. DNA of the CDR3: TGTGCCAGCAGTTACACCCGGTGGGCAGTTGGCTACACCTTC.